These 27 T cell receptor beta chains came from one sample sequenced in a study of monozygotic twins with inflammatory bowel disease (dated by TCRdb to the late 2010s). The library was made by 5' RACE. TCRdb lists the instrument as Illumina HiSeq 2500. With the reads reprocessed by TCRdb, a single entry stands for each CDR3 protein sequence and no DNA is reported. The table for this sample shows under 150,000 distinct CDR3 sequences. The ten most abundant clones make up 2% to 3% of the sample. Sequenced material: blood. The receptors shown here come from a human donor with ulcerative colitis or Crohn's disease, or a healthy co-twin of an affected twin (not recorded which).

The genes are TRBV7-8 and TRBJ2-6; the D gene TCRdb calls, TRBD1, cannot be checked with no DNA. The CDR3 extends over 17 amino acids. Germline CDR1 and CDR2: SGHVS and FQNEAQ. The CDR3 region is CASTESRAAYMANVLTF.

This chain joins TRBV7-6 and TRBJ2-5; TCRdb calls TRBD2, which cannot be checked without DNA. Germline V lookup: CDR1 SGHVS, CDR2 FNYEAQ. This CDR3 comprises 18 residues. CDR3 residues: CASSYGLAGGILGETQYF.

CDR3 region: CSASVRSYEQYF. The chain has TRBV20-1 and TRBJ2-7. The germline V gene has CDR1 DFQATT and CDR2 SNEGSKA (reference sequence). The CDR3 totals 12 residues.

This sequence joins TRBV4-2 and TRBJ1-1; the TRBD1 assignment by TCRdb is unverifiable without DNA. CDR1 is LGHNA and CDR2 is YNFKEQ in the germline V gene. The CDR3 loop spans 16 amino acids. CDR3 residues: CASSPGQGPMNTEAFF.

The rearrangement joins TRBV18 to TRBJ1-1. The CDR3 is 14 amino acids. Germline-derived CDR1 and CDR2 are KGHSH and LQKENI. The CDR3 is CASSPREGGTEAFF.

The chain recombines TRBV6-2 or TRBV6-3 with TRBJ2-1; the TRBD2 assignment by TCRdb is unverifiable without DNA. The germline V gene has CDR1 MNHEY and CDR2 SVGEGT. CDR3 length: 17 amino acids. The CDR3 loop reads CASSYPLAGSSYNEQFF.

The chain uses TRBV29-1 and TRBJ2-3. The germline CDR1 and CDR2 sequences are SQVTM and ANQGSEA. CDR3 length equals 12 residues. CDR3 residues: CSASSSTDTQYF.

The rearrangement links TRBV4-1 to TRBJ1-5; TCRdb's D call of TRBD1 is untestable without DNA. There are 15 residues in the CDR3. The V gene's germline CDR1 is MGHRA and CDR2 YSYEKL. The CDR3 loop reads CASSQGDRDNQPQHF.

V is TRBV11-2 and J is TRBJ2-3; with no DNA, the TCRdb D assignment of TRBD2 cannot be verified. There are 15 residues in the CDR3. The germline gives CDR1 SGHAT, CDR2 FQNNGV. The CDR3 sequence: CASSTGTSGIDTQYF. Using reference TRBV11-2 and TRBJ2-3 for the parts outside the CDR3, the full variable domain is EAGVAQSPRYKIIEKRQSVAFWCNPISGHATLYWYQQILGQGPKLLIQFQNNGVVDDSQLPKDRFSAERLKGVDSTLKIQPAKLEDSAVYLCASSTGTSGIDTQYFGPGTRLTVL.

The chain couples TRBV6-5 to TRBJ2-7; TCRdb proposes TRBD1, but this gene call is untestable without DNA. Germline V gives CDR1 MNHEY, CDR2 SVGAGI. This CDR3 is built from 15 residues. CDR3 residues: CASSSPGRRSYEQYF.

This chain connects TRBV12-3 or TRBV12-4 to TRBJ2-3. This CDR3 is built from 15 residues. The CDR3 sequence is CASREQRTSTDTQYF.

The chain combines TRBV5-1 with TRBJ2-3; the TCRdb D gene call, TRBD2, has no DNA to confirm it. The CDR3 contains 15 residues. CDR1 and CDR2 (germline): SGHRS, YFSETQ. The CDR3 region is CASSSRTSGTDTQYF.

This chain connects TRBV2 to TRBJ2-5. The CDR3 contains 11 residues. Germline CDR1 is SNHLY and CDR2 is FYNNEI. The CDR3 region is CASKFQETQYF.

The V and J genes are TRBV9 and TRBJ1-6. The CDR3 consists of 15 residues. CDR1 and CDR2 from the germline V gene are SGDLS and YYNGEE. CDR3 loop: CASSPNMGSNSPLHF.

The chain carries TRBV20-1 and TRBJ2-2; TCRdb's D call of TRBD1 is untestable without DNA. There are 14 residues in the CDR3. Germline CDR1 DFQATT, CDR2 SNEGSKA (reference sequence). The chain's CDR3 is CSASWGGNTGELFF.

The V call is TRBV5-1, the J call TRBJ2-5; the TCRdb D gene call, TRBD1, has no DNA to confirm it. CDR3 size: 15 residues. Germline V gene sequence: CDR1 SGHRS, CDR2 YFSETQ. CDR3 region: CASSTAGQGAETQYF.

V gene TRBV30 combines with J gene TRBJ2-7. The CDR3 has 12 amino acids. Germline CDR1 GTSNPN, CDR2 SVGIG (reference sequence). The CDR3 spells CAWSVVGSEQYF.

The V gene is TRBV6-2 or TRBV6-3, the J gene TRBJ1-2; the D call of TRBD1 rests on TCRdb alone, since no DNA is present to check it. The CDR3 has 13 amino acids. The germline V gene has CDR1 MNHEY and CDR2 SVGEGT. The CDR3 loop is CASRPGTAYGYTF.

The chain is built from TRBV7-6 and TRBJ2-2; with no DNA, the TCRdb D assignment of TRBD2 cannot be verified. The CDR3 loop spans 17 amino acids. Germline assignment: CDR1 SGHVS and CDR2 FNYEAQ. The CDR3 region is CASSSELGLMNTGELFF.

This chain uses TRBV19 with TRBJ1-3. This CDR3 contains 16 residues. Per the germline V gene, CDR1 is LNHDA and CDR2 is SQIVND (reference sequence). This chain's CDR3 is CASSPGGGHSGNTIYF.

This clonotype is identified as medium-sized from frequency. The rearrangement uses TRBV5-1 and TRBJ2-5; the D call of TRBD2 rests on TCRdb alone, since no DNA is present to check it. Germline CDR1 is SGHRS and CDR2 is YFSETQ. CDR3 length: 16 amino acids. CDR3 sequence: CASSLLASGKQETQYF.

The CDR3 sequence: CSARDPNVGDTQYF. The V gene is TRBV20-1, the J gene TRBJ2-3. Looked up from germline, CDR1 is DFQATT and CDR2 is SNEGSKA (reference sequence). CDR3 length: 14 residues.

This rearrangement joins TRBV11-3 to TRBJ1-1; with no DNA, the TCRdb D assignment of TRBD1 cannot be verified. The CDR3 length is 13 residues. The germline CDR1 and CDR2 sequences are SGHNT and YENEEA. The CDR3 loop is CASSLEQGAEAFF.

The rearrangement links TRBV5-1 to TRBJ2-7; TCRdb proposes TRBD1, but this gene call is untestable without DNA. Looked up from germline, CDR1 is SGHRS and CDR2 is YFSETQ. The CDR3 consists of 14 residues. The CDR3 protein is CASSDPMGTYEQYF. The whole variable domain, remainder taken from reference TRBV5-1 and TRBJ2-7, is KAGVTQTPRYLIKTRGQQVTLSCSPISGHRSVSWYQQTPGQGLQFLFEYFSETQRNKGNFPGRFSGRQFSNSRSEMNVSTLELGDSALYLCASSDPMGTYEQYFGPGTRLTVT.

The V and J genes are TRBV29-1 and TRBJ2-3; the TCRdb call, TRBD1, lacks DNA for checking. The CDR3 totals 15 residues. From germline, CDR1 is SQVTM and CDR2 ANQGSEA. This CDR3 is CSLRGASWGTDTQYF.

V gene TRBV7-2 combines with J gene TRBJ2-5; TCRdb picks TRBD2, but there is no DNA to check that call. The CDR3 has 14 amino acids. CDR1 is SGHTA, CDR2 FQGNSA, per germline. This chain's CDR3 is CASSLQRGQETQYF.

The chain employs TRBV12-3 or TRBV12-4 and TRBJ1-2. The CDR3 is made up of 13 amino acids. CDR3 loop: CASSLRQIYGYTF.